These 19 T cell receptor beta chains share one sample of origin, sequenced in a study of blood T cells in healthy people across ages. A second about 7 to 12 cycle PCR used barcoded and J-beta primers. In TCRdb, the 5' RACE reads were re-called with MiXCR into one record per CDR3 protein. The data show around 1,600,000 distinct CDR3 sequences, with approximately 39% seen just once and about 4.1% held by the top ten. The sequencing input was blood. All receptors derive from a woman under 30 in good health.

The genes are TRBV29-1 and TRBJ1-1; 8 bases are shared with TRBD1. Germline-derived CDR1 and CDR2 are SQVTM and ANQGSEA. The trim removed 7 bases at V and 1 base at J, leaving 8 bases unmatched. The CDR3 totals 14 residues. The CDR3 nucleotides read TGCAGCGCTTGGACAGGGAGGAGGAACACTGAAGCTTTCTTT. Residues: CSAWTGRRNTEAFF.

This chain uses TRBV2 with TRBJ1-2; TRBD1 matches at 7 bases. Germline V CDR1 and CDR2: SNHLY, FYNNEI. The CDR3 runs 12 residues. J lost 7 bases, V lost 9 bases, and 8 bases had no gene match. The CDR3 sequence: CARKGQPGGYTF. CDR3 bases: TGTGCCAGGAAGGGACAGCCTGGTGGCTACACCTTC.

This clonotype was picked up a small number of times. The chain joins TRBV4-1 to TRBJ2-7; maybe TRBD1 (5 bases). V shed 3 bases and J shed 2 bases, with 11 bases lying between them. The germline V gene encodes CDR1 MGHRA and CDR2 YSYEKL. The CDR3 runs to 14 residues. In DNA, the CDR3 is TGCGCCAGCAGCCATGACTTAGGGGCCTACGAGCAGTACTTC. Encoded protein: CASSHDLGAYEQYF.

The genes are TRBV7-9 and TRBJ2-3; D is unclear. Trimming pared 2 bases from V and 2 bases from J, leaving 11 bases between. The CDR3 runs to 15 residues. CDR1 SEHNR and CDR2 FQNEAQ come from the germline V gene (reference sequence). This CDR3 is CASSLILRVTDTQYF. Here the CDR3 DNA reads TGTGCCAGCAGCTTAATACTTAGAGTCACAGATACGCAGTATTTT. Filled out from reference TRBV7-9 and TRBJ2-3, the complete variable domain reads DTGVSQNPRHKITKRGQNVTFRCDPISEHNRLYWYRQTLGQGPEFLTYFQNEAQLEKSRLLSDRFSAERPKGSFSTLEIQRTEQGDSAMYLCASSLILRVTDTQYFGPGTRLTVL.

V is TRBV3-1 and J is TRBJ2-2; possibly TRBD1 or TRBD2 for D (5 bases each). The germline V gene has CDR1 LGHDT and CDR2 YNNKEL (reference sequence). The CDR3 totals 15 residues. V was shortened by 1 base and J by 4 bases, with 10 bases between the two germline ends. CDR3 nucleotides: TGTGCCAGCAGCCAAGTTGGGGGTGGCACCGGGGAGCTGTTTTTT. Residues: CASSQVGGGTGELFF.

The rearrangement joins TRBV7-2 to TRBJ1-2, with TRBD1 matching 8 bases. The V and J ends lost 3 bases and 7 bases, in that order; junction bases with no gene match: 7. The CDR3 covers 14 residues. In germline, CDR1 is SGHTA, CDR2 FQGNSA. CDR3 DNA sequence: TGTGCCAGCAGCTTGAGGACAGGGACGGCTGGCTACACCTTC. Its translation is CASSLRTGTAGYTF.

This chain's CDR3 is CASSLRTGRTEAFF. The CDR3 DNA reads TGTGCCAGCAGTTTAAGGACAGGGAGGACTGAAGCTTTCTTT. The chain uses TRBV12-3 or TRBV12-4 and TRBJ1-1; 8 nucleotides agree with TRBD1. The V gene end was trimmed by 2 bases and the J gene end by 5 bases; junction bases not matched to a gene: 4. The CDR3 has 14 residues.

V gene TRBV4-3 combines with J gene TRBJ2-2, with D unclear. Germline CDR1 LGHNA, CDR2 YSLEER. Trimming stripped 0 bases from V and 2 bases from J, with 16 bases between. CDR3 length: 18 amino acids. The chain's CDR3 is CASSQEGMRRSNTGELFF. As DNA, the CDR3 is TGCGCCAGCAGCCAAGAAGGAATGAGGAGATCAAACACCGGGGAGCTGTTTTTT.

The chain is built from TRBV12-3 or TRBV12-4 and TRBJ2-1; weak D call: TRBD2 (6 bases). The CDR3 is 12 residues long. V was cut by 6 bases and J by 10 bases, with 13 bases left in between. CDR3 region: CASSSLAQEQFF. CDR3 in DNA: TGTGCCAGCAGCTCACTAGCCCAAGAGCAGTTCTTC.

This clonotype was recorded a few times. V gene TRBV7-9 combines with J gene TRBJ1-4, with 7 bases fitting TRBD1. CDR3 length: 15 residues. CDR1 and CDR2 from the germline V gene are SEHNR and FQNEAQ (reference sequence). V dropped 5 bases and J dropped 5; count of bases not matched to a gene: 8. The CDR3 nucleotides read TGTGCCAGCAGCCAAGGACAGGTGCGAAATGAAAAACTGTTTTTT. Translated, it gives CASSQGQVRNEKLFF.

The chain has TRBV12-3 or TRBV12-4 and TRBJ1-2; 9 nucleotides agree with TRBD1. V lost 5 bases to trimming and J lost 3 bases; unmatched junction nucleotides: 10. The CDR3 contains 16 residues. The chain's CDR3 is CASSGSRDRVDYGYTF. In nucleotides, the CDR3 is TGTGCCAGCAGTGGCAGCCGGGACAGGGTTGACTATGGCTACACCTTC.

This clonotype was detected only once. V usage is TRBV29-1 and J usage is TRBJ2-1; D not certain. The CDR3 has 12 residues. Trimming removed 8 bases at V and 3 bases at J, with 11 bases between. Germline V gives CDR1 SQVTM, CDR2 ANQGSEA. DNA of the CDR3: TGCAGCCCCCCCCCGGGCTACAATGAGCAGTTCTTC. This codes for CSPPPGYNEQFF.

This clonotype has a handful of counts. The chain is built from TRBV3-1 and TRBJ2-1, with 9 bases lining up with TRBD2. The germline V gene encodes CDR1 LGHDT and CDR2 YNNKEL (reference sequence). The CDR3 totals 16 residues. V trimming: 3 bases; J trimming: 0 bases; junction bases outside the gene matches: 3. CDR3 DNA sequence: TGTGCCAGCAGCCACTTTAGCGGGAGCTCCTACAATGAGCAGTTCTTC. It encodes CASSHFSGSSYNEQFF.

In regard to this clonotype: One end of the junction fails to match germline, which may point to a read error. This chain links TRBV2 with TRBJ1-6, with 9 bases that match TRBD1. The CDR3 spans 13 residues. CDR1 and CDR2 (germline): SNHLY, FYNNEI. This CDR3 is CASMGQGNSPPHF. DNA of the CDR3: TGTGCCAGCATGGGACAGGGTAATTCACCCCCCCACTTT.

The chain couples TRBV7-2 to TRBJ2-3; maybe TRBD2 (7 bases). This CDR3 comprises 15 residues. Trimming stripped 0 bases from V and 5 bases from J, with 12 bases between. Germline values: CDR1 SGHTA, CDR2 FQGNSA. This CDR3 is CASSLAGGARDTQYF. CDR3 bases: TGTGCCAGCAGCTTAGCTGGGGGGGCCAGAGATACGCAGTATTTT.

This clonotype has just a few counts. This chain joins TRBV4-3 and TRBJ1-6; 7 nucleotides match TRBD1. The CDR3 runs to 16 residues. Trimming removed 3 bases from V and 7 bases from J; junction bases left unmatched: 9. Per the germline V gene, CDR1 is LGHNA and CDR2 is YSLEER. CDR3 loop: CASSHRLGTENSPLHF. Written as DNA, the CDR3 is TGCGCCAGCAGCCACAGACTCGGGACAGAGAATTCACCCCTCCACTTT.

Concerning this clonotype: Relative to the germline gene, one junction end is altered; a read error may explain this. The CDR3 sequence is CDSSPGDYETQYF. As DNA, the CDR3 is TGTGACAGCAGCCCCGGGGACTATGAGACCCAGTACTTC. This rearrangement joins TRBV7-2 to TRBJ2-5; 7 nucleotides align to TRBD2. The germline V gene encodes CDR1 SGHTA and CDR2 FQGNSA. This CDR3 spans 13 amino acids.

This chain uses TRBV2 with TRBJ2-3; either TRBD1 or TRBD2 may supply D (5 bases each). The CDR3 contains 14 residues. CDR1 and CDR2 (germline): SNHLY, FYNNEI. Trimming removed 3 bases from V and 5 bases from J, with 12 bases in between. The CDR3 DNA is TGTGCCAGCAGTGATTACGGGGCGAGAGATACGCAGTATTTT. It codes for CASSDYGARDTQYF.

This chain connects TRBV20-1 to TRBJ2-1; 8 bases align to TRBD2. This CDR3 comprises 16 residues. With V trimmed by 0 bases and J by 4 bases, 8 bases remained unmatched. The germline gives CDR1 DFQATT, CDR2 SNEGSKA (reference sequence). The CDR3: CSARDARSGGYNEQFF. In nucleotides, the CDR3 is TGCAGTGCTAGAGATGCGAGGAGCGGGGGTTACAATGAGCAGTTCTTC.